This is a list of T cell receptor beta chains from one sample in a study of shared clonotypes between healthy human individuals. This table comes from immunoSEQ multiplex PCR, and its TCRdb copy is limited to in-frame clones, with some not included. The sample contains roughly 500,000 clones, about four fifths of which appear only once. Sequencing was done on a sample of PBMCs. These TCRs come from a middle-aged woman in good health. Some clones in this sample may be carry-over from other donors' samples. CDR3s include the opening cysteine and the closing phenylalanine or tryptophan. D genes are given only for firm matches. Rows give clone size only sometimes, using once, few, many, or a class for an expanded clone.

clone_size	d_call	v_call	j_call	cdr3_aa	cdr3_nt
.	.	TRBV30	TRBJ2-4	CAWSGDNLAKNIQYF	TGTGCCTGGAGTGGAGATAACCTAGCCAAAAACATTCAGTACTTC
.	TRBD2	TRBV10-2	TRBJ2-1	CATRDYYNEQFF	TGCGCCACCCGGGACTACTACAATGAGCAGTTCTTC
.	.	TRBV29-1	TRBJ2-5	CSADRGYQETQYF	TGCAGCGCCGATCGGGGGTACCAAGAGACCCAGTACTTC
once	.	TRBV28	TRBJ1-5	CASEDSSGQPQHF	TGTGCCAGCGAAGACAGTTCTGGTCAGCCCCAGCATTTT
.	.	TRBV27	TRBJ2-6	CASSFGISGANVLTF	TGTGCCAGCAGTTTTGGGATCTCTGGGGCCAACGTCCTGACTTTC
.	TRBD1	TRBV28	TRBJ1-1	CASSFTRQGNTEAFF	TGTGCCAGCAGTTTCACCCGACAGGGGAACACTGAAGCTTTCTTT
.	.	TRBV21-1	TRBJ2-1	CASSKRAGVNEQFF	TGTGCCAGCAGCAAACGGGCAGGGGTCAATGAGCAGTTCTTC
.	TRBD1	TRBV18	TRBJ2-2	CASSQDRGPVAGELFF	TGTGCCAGCTCACAGGACAGGGGGCCGGTTGCCGGGGAGCTGTTTTTT
.	.	TRBV27	TRBJ2-5	CASSDRTPGEETQYF	TGTGCCAGCAGTGACAGGACGCCCGGGGAGGAGACCCAGTACTTC
.	TRBD2	TRBV27	TRBJ2-1	CASSPIGLAGDNEQFF	TGTGCCAGCAGTCCCATCGGACTAGCGGGAGACAATGAGCAGTTCTTC
.	TRBD1	TRBV7-3	TRBJ1-1	CASSLSLSDRRLYQTEMNTEAFF	TGTGCCAGCAGCTTAAGTCTATCGGACAGGCGGCTTTACCAGACCGAGATGAACACTGAAGCTTTCTTT
once	TRBD2	TRBV6-6	TRBJ2-1	CASSYPLAGSDEQFF	TGTGCCAGCAGTTACCCCCTAGCGGGGTCTGATGAGCAGTTCTTC
.	.	TRBV29-1	TRBJ2-6	CSAHGTDGANVLTF	TGCAGCGCCCATGGGACGGATGGGGCCAACGTCCTGACTTTC
.	.	TRBV30	TRBJ2-1	CAWSVRYNEQFF	TGTGCCTGGAGTGTCAGATACAATGAGCAGTTCTTC
.	.	TRBV11-2	TRBJ2-5	CASSPAVGPQETQYF	TGTGCCAGCAGCCCAGCGGTAGGGCCCCAAGAGACCCAGTACTTC
once	TRBD1	TRBV5-1	TRBJ1-4	CASSFVGQGINEKLFF	TGCGCCAGCAGCTTCGTGGGACAGGGTATCAATGAAAAACTGTTTTTT
.	.	TRBV2	TRBJ1-1	CASSRSPQNTEAFF	TGTGCCAGCAGTAGGTCGCCCCAGAACACTGAAGCTTTCTTT
.	.	TRBV6-6	TRBJ2-1	CASSPGAYNEQFF	TGTGCCAGCAGCCCCGGGGCCTACAATGAGCAGTTCTTC
.	TRBD2	TRBV7-2	TRBJ2-7	CASSPWTSGTYEQYF	TGTGCCAGCAGCCCATGGACTAGCGGGACCTACGAGCAGTACTTC
.	TRBD2	TRBV19	TRBJ2-1	CASSIAPAGTNNEQFF	TGTGCCAGTAGTATCGCCCCAGCGGGAACGAACAATGAGCAGTTCTTC
.	.	TRBV5-4	TRBJ2-3	CASTPRATSTDTQYF	TGTGCCAGCACTCCCCGGGCTACTAGCACAGATACGCAGTATTTT
.	.	TRBV10-2	TRBJ2-3	CASSESEDPSTDTQYF	TGCGCCAGCAGTGAGTCCGAGGACCCAAGCACAGATACGCAGTATTTT
.	TRBD1	TRBV19	TRBJ1-1	CASSTDRVSGAFF	TGTGCCAGTAGTACTGACAGGGTTAGCGGAGCTTTCTTT
.	.	TRBV18	TRBJ2-1	CATVVGSGYNEQFF	TGTGCCACGGTCGTAGGTAGCGGCTACAATGAGCAGTTCTTC